Listed here are 29 T cell receptor beta chains from one sample, sequenced in a study of regulatory T cells in long-lasting Graves disease. Arm-PCR with iRepertoire HTBI primers amplified the CDR3 regions for these TCR beta libraries. MiXCR, applied by TCRdb to the multiplex PCR reads, yields one record per CDR3 protein. The data contain roughly 400,000 distinct CDR3 sequences, more than 20% of them seen just once; the ten biggest clones take up 20%. Indicated time point: persistent/refractory GD, antithyroid drugs over 5 years with positive TRAb. PBMCs provided the RNA from which the TCR library was made. The sequences come from peripheral blood mononuclear cells (PBMCs), collected when the disease was refractory, from a patient treated with antithyroid drugs. The receptors were gathered from a female donor with Graves disease.

This clonotype was counted at least ten times. The rearrangement links TRBV7-2 to TRBJ1-2; no clear D gene. Germline loops: CDR1 SGHTA, CDR2 FQGNSA. Trimming left V 2 bases short and J 5 bases short, with 6 bases between. The CDR3 spans 12 residues. The CDR3 sequence: CASSLYGYGYTF. CDR3 DNA sequence: TGTGCCAGCAGCTTATATGGTTATGGCTACACCTTC.

The chain carries TRBV19 and TRBJ2-7; D perhaps matches TRBD1 (6 bases). Per germline, CDR1 LNHDA and CDR2 SQIVND (reference sequence). There are 12 residues in the CDR3. Deletions cut 5 bases from V and 7 bases from J, with 12 bases between. The CDR3 protein is CASSQQGWEQYF. In nucleotides, the CDR3 is TGTGCCAGTAGTCAACAGGGTTGGGAGCAGTACTTC.

The V gene is TRBV7-9, the J gene TRBJ2-7, with D perhaps being TRBD1 or TRBD2 (6 bases each). From germline, CDR1 is SEHNR and CDR2 FQNEAQ (reference sequence). V gave up 6 bases and J gave up 5 bases, with 11 bases separating them. This CDR3 has 12 residues. CDR3: CASSDRGDEQYF. The CDR3, as DNA: TGTGCCAGCAGTGATAGGGGGGACGAGCAGTACTTC. Using reference TRBV7-9 and TRBJ2-7 for the parts outside the CDR3, the full variable domain is DTGVSQNPRHKITKRGQNVTFRCDPISEHNRLYWYRQTLGQGPEFLTYFQNEAQLEKSRLLSDRFSAERPKGSFSTLEIQRTEQGDSAMYLCASSDRGDEQYFGPGTRLTVT.

This clonotype was seen many times. V gene TRBV28 combines with J gene TRBJ1-4, with unresolved D. The CDR3 has 13 residues. CDR1 is MDHEN, CDR2 SYDVKM, per germline. V gave up 1 base and J gave up 7 bases, with 7 bases separating them. The CDR3 DNA reads TGTGCCAGCAGTTTATCCGTTTCTGAAAAACTGTTTTTT. Its protein product is CASSLSVSEKLFF.

This clonotype has at least ten counts. The chain recombines TRBV20-1 with TRBJ2-5; possible D gene TRBD1, 6 bases. CDR1 and CDR2 from the germline V gene are DFQATT and SNEGSKA (reference sequence). Trimming removed 2 bases at V and 2 bases at J, with 15 bases between. The CDR3 is made up of 15 amino acids. The CDR3 is CSARSPPGTQETQYF. The CDR3 DNA is TGCAGTGCTAGATCGCCTCCCGGGACACAAGAGACCCAGTACTTC.

The chain couples TRBV6-9 to TRBJ1-2; D remains ambiguous. V lost 3 bases and J 5 bases, leaving 19 bases between the germline ends. The germline gives CDR1 MNHGY, CDR2 SVAAGI. The CDR3 sequence is 16 residues long. The CDR3 region is CASSYATTGSFYGYTF. The CDR3 DNA follows: TGTGCCAGCAGTTACGCTACGACTGGGTCCTTTTATGGCTACACCTTC.

Worth noting for this clonotype: The junction does not match germline at one end; this may be a read error. The rearrangement links TRBV2 to TRBJ2-3; a possible D gene is TRBD2 (5 bases). The CDR3 contains 15 residues. Germline V gene sequence: CDR1 SNHLY, CDR2 FYNNEI. DNA for the CDR3: TGCGCCAGCATGAGGAGCGGATTAATCACAGATACGCAGTATTTT. Protein sequence: CASMRSGLITDTQYF.

There are a few counts of this clonotype. The chain has TRBV9 and TRBJ1-6; D is ambiguous. Trimming shortened V by 4 bases and J by 7 bases, and 9 bases separated the two germline ends. The CDR3 loop spans 13 amino acids. Germline V lookup: CDR1 SGDLS, CDR2 YYNGEE. For the CDR3, the DNA is TGTGCCAGCAGCCTGGAGGTGAATTCACCCCTCCACTTT. Encoded protein: CASSLEVNSPLHF.

This clonotype was counted between two and nine times. The chain couples TRBV18 to TRBJ2-5; the D is unclear. Germline V lookup: CDR1 KGHSH, CDR2 LQKENI. The CDR3 contains 12 residues. Trimming left V 3 bases short and J 3 bases short, with 5 bases between. CDR3 region: CASSPMEETQYF. For the CDR3, the DNA is TGTGCCAGCTCACCCATGGAAGAGACCCAGTACTTC.

This clonotype was detected many times. The chain employs TRBV6-2 or TRBV6-3 and TRBJ2-7, with 9 bases fitting TRBD2. The CDR3 runs to 13 residues. In germline, CDR1 is MNHEY, CDR2 SVGEGT. V lost 8 bases and J lost 4; bases outside the gene matches: 6. The CDR3 loop is CASRRLAAYEQYF. Here the CDR3 DNA reads TGTGCCAGCCGAAGACTAGCGGCGTACGAGCAGTACTTC.

The chain carries TRBV7-9 and TRBJ1-1; D perhaps matches TRBD1 (5 bases). CDR3 length: 12 residues. Between the trimmed V and J ends, which lost 4 bases and 6 bases, there was a span of 9 bases. Germline V gene lookup returns CDR1 SEHNR and CDR2 FQNEAQ (reference sequence). CDR3 loop: CASSSQGAEAFF. The CDR3 bases are TGTGCCAGCAGCTCTCAGGGTGCTGAAGCTTTCTTT.

With regard to this clonotype: A read error may be the cause here, since a much bigger clone is one base away. The gene calls are TRBV28 and TRBJ2-4, with a possible D match to TRBD1 (6 bases). The germline V and J ends were trimmed by 3 bases and 9 bases, with 12 bases remaining between them. CDR3 length: 13 amino acids. Germline lookup yields CDR1 MDHEN and CDR2 SYDVKM. The CDR3 sequence is CASSFSGQSIQYF. Written as DNA, the CDR3 is TGTGCCAGCAGTTTTAGTGGACAGAGCATTCAGTACTTC. The entire variable domain, with the rest obtained from reference TRBV28 and TRBJ2-4, is as follows: DVKVTQSSRYLVKRTGEKVFLECVQDMDHENMFWYRQDPGLGLRLIYFSYDVKMKEKGDIPEGYSVSREKKERFSLILESASTNQTSMYLCASSFSGQSIQYFGAGTRLSVL.

This clonotype was seen ten or more times. The chain couples TRBV12-3 or TRBV12-4 to TRBJ2-6, with no clear D. The CDR3 extends over 17 amino acids. Trimming pared 7 bases from V and 0 bases from J, leaving 16 bases between. CDR3 nucleotide sequence: TGTGCCAGCACCTTCCGGGCCAGCCCCTCTGGGGCCAACGTCCTGACTTTC. Amino acids: CASTFRASPSGANVLTF.

This clonotype was observed at least ten times. The chain carries TRBV2 and TRBJ1-4, with 9 bases lining up with TRBD1. This CDR3 has 15 amino acids. Germline values: CDR1 SNHLY, CDR2 FYNNEI. V shed 5 bases, J shed 3 bases, and the junction held 4 bases outside the gene matches. The chain's CDR3 is CASSQHRGPNEKLFF. CDR3 in DNA: TGTGCCAGCAGTCAACACAGGGGGCCTAATGAAAAACTGTTTTTT.

V is TRBV7-9 and J is TRBJ2-2; TRBD1 is a possible D gene (5 bases). The V and J ends lost 5 bases and 1 base respectively, with 14 bases between them. This CDR3 region has 16 residues. Germline V lookup: CDR1 SEHNR, CDR2 FQNEAQ (reference sequence). The DNA for the CDR3 is TGTGCCAGCAGCCCTCGTGAAGGGGTGAACACCGGGGAGCTGTTTTTT. It translates to CASSPREGVNTGELFF.

The table lists this clonotype with a few counts. The V gene is TRBV28, the J gene TRBJ2-7; D ambiguous. This CDR3 region has 15 residues. With 4 bases removed from V and 1 base from J, the gap between germline ends came to 14 bases. Germline V CDR1 and CDR2: MDHEN, SYDVKM. The CDR3 region is CASSSPWAGSYEQYF. The CDR3 DNA reads TGTGCCAGCAGTTCCCCATGGGCAGGTTCCTACGAGCAGTACTTC.

This clonotype came up many times. The V call is TRBV12-3 or TRBV12-4, the J call TRBJ1-2, with D unresolved. The V end lost 5 bases, the J end lost 0 bases, and 1 base lay between the germline ends. The CDR3 spans 11 residues. The CDR3: CASSTNYGYTF. In nucleotides, the CDR3 is TGTGCCAGCAGTACTAACTATGGCTACACCTTC.

This clonotype was observed a handful of times. The genes are TRBV7-2 and TRBJ2-2, with TRBD1 identical over 7 bases. CDR1 and CDR2 from the germline V gene are SGHTA and FQGNSA. CDR3 length equals 14 residues. Trimming cost V 1 base and J 7 bases; bases outside gene matches: 3. In DNA form, the CDR3 reads TGTGCCAGCAGCTTAGAACAGGGGATCGGGGAGCTGTTTTTT. This gives the protein CASSLEQGIGELFF.

This clonotype appeared many times. The V and J genes are TRBV6-2 or TRBV6-3 and TRBJ2-2; D possibly corresponds to TRBD1 (6 bases). This CDR3 has 16 amino acids. Trimming stripped 0 bases from V and 0 bases from J, with 8 bases between. Germline V gene sequence: CDR1 MNHEY, CDR2 SVGEGT. CDR3 DNA sequence: TGTGCCAGCAGTTACTCCCGGGACACGAACACCGGGGAGCTGTTTTTT. It is translated as CASSYSRDTNTGELFF.

This clonotype occurred many times. The rearrangement joins TRBV20-1 to TRBJ2-5; 9 bases are shared with TRBD2. J gave up 5 bases and V 5 bases, and 6 bases lay outside the gene matches. CDR3 size: 13 residues. Germline V gives CDR1 DFQATT, CDR2 SNEGSKA (reference sequence). CDR3 sequence (DNA): TGCAGTGCTGAGCGGGAGGCGTGGGAGACCCAGTACTTC. Residues: CSAEREAWETQYF.

At least ten counts were recorded for this clonotype. The rearrangement uses TRBV7-2 and TRBJ2-2, with 7 bases that match TRBD1. CDR1 SGHTA and CDR2 FQGNSA come from the germline V gene. The trim removed 4 bases at V and 4 bases at J, leaving 6 bases unmatched. The CDR3 sequence is 15 residues long. The CDR3 region has the DNA TGTGCCAGCAGCTGGGACAGATGGGGCACCGGGGAGCTGTTTTTT. It translates to CASSWDRWGTGELFF.

Notes on this clonotype: The junction departs from germline at one end; a sequencing error may be responsible. The rearrangement uses TRBV5-6 and TRBJ2-7; D not resolved. CDR1 and CDR2 from the germline V gene are SGHDT and YYEEEE. This CDR3 region has 11 residues. The CDR3 DNA reads as TGTACCAGCAGCTTGGGAAACGAGCAGTACTTC. Translated: CTSSLGNEQYF.

This clonotype has just a few counts. This chain links TRBV14 with TRBJ1-3, with TRBD1 as a possible D gene (5 bases). CDR1 is SGHDN, CDR2 FVKESK, per germline. The CDR3 has 15 amino acids. Trimming removed 1 base from V and 4 bases from J, with 11 bases in between. The CDR3 here is CASSQVGGGGNTIYF. In DNA form, the CDR3 reads TGTGCCAGCAGCCAAGTCGGGGGAGGAGGAAACACCATATATTTT. Full variable domain (remainder filled in from reference TRBV14 and TRBJ1-3): EAGVTQFPSHSVIEKGQTVTLRCDPISGHDNLYWYRRVMGKEIKFLLHFVKESKQDESGMPNNRFLAERTGGTYSTLKVQPAELEDSGVYFCASSQVGGGGNTIYFGEGSWLTVV.

This clonotype was seen at least ten times. This chain uses TRBV10-3 with TRBJ1-1; D ambiguous. The CDR3 loop spans 15 amino acids. The ends were cut back, 5 bases at V and 1 base at J, with 14 bases in the middle. Looked up from germline, CDR1 is ENHRY and CDR2 is SYGVKD. The CDR3 region has the DNA TGTGCCATCAGTCGGGCGGCGGGAACGAACACTGAAGCTTTCTTT. Amino acid sequence: CAISRAAGTNTEAFF.

The chain couples TRBV7-2 to TRBJ2-7; perhaps TRBD1 as D (5 bases). The germline V and J ends were trimmed by 9 bases and 2 bases, with 26 bases remaining between them. The germline gives CDR1 SGHTA, CDR2 FQGNSA. This CDR3 has 17 residues. The CDR3 nucleotides read TGTGCCAGGTCGCCGTCTTTATGGGGCACACTAACCTACGAGCAGTACTTC. Its protein product is CARSPSLWGTLTYEQYF.

The sample holds a few counts of this clonotype. The chain recombines TRBV7-9 with TRBJ2-2, with 12 nucleotides matching TRBD2. CDR1 is SEHNR, CDR2 FQNEAQ, per germline (reference sequence). This CDR3 is built from 15 residues. Losses at the gene ends were 5 bases for V and 8 bases for J; bases not matched to a gene: 6. The CDR3 sequence is CASSPRLAGDGELFF. The CDR3, as DNA: TGTGCCAGCAGCCCACGACTAGCGGGAGATGGGGAGCTGTTTTTT.

The chain recombines TRBV20-1 with TRBJ1-5; possible D gene TRBD1, 5 bases. This CDR3 is built from 14 residues. In germline, CDR1 is DFQATT, CDR2 SNEGSKA (reference sequence). V was cut by 0 bases and J by 3 bases, with 9 bases left in between. In nucleotides, the CDR3 is TGCAGTGCTAGAGACGGGGGATCCAATCAGCCCCAGCATTTT. It yields the protein CSARDGGSNQPQHF.

The CDR3 region is CASSLRAANEKLFF. The CDR3 nucleotides read TGTGCCAGCAGTTTGAGGGCAGCTAATGAAAAACTGTTTTTT. The chain couples TRBV12-3 or TRBV12-4 to TRBJ1-4; no reliable D call. The germline V and J ends were trimmed by 3 bases and 3 bases, with 8 bases remaining between them. The CDR3 contains 14 residues.

Many counts were recorded for this clonotype. V usage is TRBV28 and J usage is TRBJ2-5; the D gene is possibly TRBD1 (6 bases). The CDR3 is 15 residues long. V dropped 5 bases and J dropped 1 base, with 14 bases sitting between them. Per germline, CDR1 MDHEN and CDR2 SYDVKM. CDR3 region: CASSPGRQAQETQYF. CDR3 bases: TGTGCCAGCAGTCCCGGGCGACAGGCCCAAGAGACCCAGTACTTC. Looking up the rest from reference TRBV28 and TRBJ2-5 gives the full variable domain: DVKVTQSSRYLVKRTGEKVFLECVQDMDHENMFWYRQDPGLGLRLIYFSYDVKMKEKGDIPEGYSVSREKKERFSLILESASTNQTSMYLCASSPGRQAQETQYFGPGTRLLVL.